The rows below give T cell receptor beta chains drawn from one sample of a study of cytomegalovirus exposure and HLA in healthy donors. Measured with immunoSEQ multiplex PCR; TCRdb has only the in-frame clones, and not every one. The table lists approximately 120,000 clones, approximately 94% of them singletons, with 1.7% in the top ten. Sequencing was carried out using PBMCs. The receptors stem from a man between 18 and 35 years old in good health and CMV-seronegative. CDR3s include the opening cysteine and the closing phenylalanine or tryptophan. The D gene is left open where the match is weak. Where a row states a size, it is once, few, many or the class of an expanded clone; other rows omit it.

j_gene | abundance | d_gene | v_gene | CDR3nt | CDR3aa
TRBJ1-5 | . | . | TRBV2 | TGTGCCAGCAGTGAACTGTATCAGCCCCAGCATTTT | CASSELYQPQHF
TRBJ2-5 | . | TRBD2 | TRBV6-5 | TGTGCCAGCAGTTTAGGCGGGAGGGAGTGGGAGACCCAGTACTTC | CASSLGGREWETQYF
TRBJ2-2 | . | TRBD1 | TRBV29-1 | TGCAGCGTTGGGGGACAGGGGGGCGGGGAGCTGTTTTTT | CSVGGQGGGELFF
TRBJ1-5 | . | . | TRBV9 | TGTGCCAGCAGCGTAGGGCAGGGTGGCAATCAGCCCCAGCATTTT | CASSVGQGGNQPQHF
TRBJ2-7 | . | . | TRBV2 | TGTGCCAGCAGTGGGAGAGGGAACTACGAGCAGTACTTC | CASSGRGNYEQYF
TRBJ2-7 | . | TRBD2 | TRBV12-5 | TGTGCTAGTGGTTTGGCCTACCTAGGACTAGCGGGAGGGCCTCCATCCTACGAGCAGTACTTC | CASGLAYLGLAGGPPSYEQYF
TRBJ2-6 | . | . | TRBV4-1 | TGCGCCAGCAGCCAAGGGCGGTTGTTCTCTGGGGCCAACGTCCTGACTTTC | CASSQGRLFSGANVLTF
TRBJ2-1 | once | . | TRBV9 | TGTGCCAGCAGCGTAGAGATTGTGGGCCATGAGCAGTTCTTC | CASSVEIVGHEQFF
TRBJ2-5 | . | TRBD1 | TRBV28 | TGTGCCAGCAGTGAGGGGACAGGGGTTCAAGAGACCCAGTACTTC | CASSEGTGVQETQYF
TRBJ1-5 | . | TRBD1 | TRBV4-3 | TGCGCCAGCAGCCAGTTCCGGGACAGAAATCAGCCCCAGCATTTT | CASSQFRDRNQPQHF
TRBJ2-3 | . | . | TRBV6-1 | TGTGCCAGCACTCAAGCGTCTGCAGATACGCAGTATTTT | CASTQASADTQYF
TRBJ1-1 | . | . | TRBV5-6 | TGTGCCAGCAGCTTGGGCGGGGTGAGGACTGAAGCTTTCTTT | CASSLGGVRTEAFF
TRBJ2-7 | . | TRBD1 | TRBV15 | TGTGCCACCAGCAGAGGGGGTACAGGGGCCGAGCAGTACTTC | CATSRGGTGAEQYF
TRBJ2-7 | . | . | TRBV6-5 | TGTGCCAGCAGTTATGGGAGGACAGGAGTAAACGAGCAGTACTTC | CASSYGRTGVNEQYF
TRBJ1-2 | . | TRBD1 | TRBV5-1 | TGCGCCAGCAGCCTGGGACAGAACTATGGCTACACCTTC | CASSLGQNYGYTF
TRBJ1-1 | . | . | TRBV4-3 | TGCGCCAGCAGCCAAGAGACGTCGGGTGGCGCAGATAACACTGAAGCTTTCTTT | CASSQETSGGADNTEAFF
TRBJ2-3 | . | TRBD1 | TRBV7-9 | TGTGCCAGCAGCGCCTCGGACAGGGACAGCACAGATACGCAGTATTTT | CASSASDRDSTDTQYF
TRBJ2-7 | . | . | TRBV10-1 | TGCGCCAGGACAGGAAACCTCCACGAGCAGTACTTC | CARTGNLHEQYF
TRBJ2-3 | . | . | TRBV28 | TGTGCCAGCAGTTTTCCGGGAATCACTAGCACAGATACGCAGTATTTT | CASSFPGITSTDTQYF
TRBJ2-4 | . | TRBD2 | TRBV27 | TGTGCCAGCAGCCCTCCAGCGGGAGTCGGCCGTGGGGCCAAAAACATTCAGTACTTC | CASSPPAGVGRGAKNIQYF
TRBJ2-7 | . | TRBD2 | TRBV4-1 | TGCGCCAGCAGACTTTCCGGGACTAGCGGGAGGGCTTACGAGCAGTACTTC | CASRLSGTSGRAYEQYF
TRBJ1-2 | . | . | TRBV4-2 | TGTGCCAGTGGGGCGGCAGGGAGGGACTATGGCTACACCTTC | CASGAAGRDYGYTF
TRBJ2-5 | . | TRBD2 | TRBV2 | TGTGCCAGCAGTGAACTAGCGGGAGGGACTCCGCAAGAGACCCAGTACTTC | CASSELAGGTPQETQYF
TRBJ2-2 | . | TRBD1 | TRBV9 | TGTGCCAGCAGCTCCACGACAGGGAAGGTGACCGGGGAGCTGTTTTTT | CASSSTTGKVTGELFF
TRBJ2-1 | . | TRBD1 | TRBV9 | TGTGCCAGCAGCCACGGATTGACAGGGTACAATGAGCAGTTCTTC | CASSHGLTGYNEQFF
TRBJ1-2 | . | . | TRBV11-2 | TGTGCCAGCAGTTCCAAAGGACACCTTAACTATGGCTACACCTTC | CASSSKGHLNYGYTF
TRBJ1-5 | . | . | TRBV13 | TGTGCCAGCAGTCAAGGGGGTGCGGTTTTCAATCAGCCCCAGCATTTT | CASSQGGAVFNQPQHF
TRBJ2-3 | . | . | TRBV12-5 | TGTGCTAGTGGTTTAATCGGGAGTACTCTCCCTCCCACAGATACGCAGTATTTT | CASGLIGSTLPPTDTQYF
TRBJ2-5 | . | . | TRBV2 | TGTGCCAGCAGTCAACTCGACTCACAAGAGACCCAGTACTTC | CASSQLDSQETQYF
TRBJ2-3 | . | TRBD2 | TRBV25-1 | TGTGCCAGCAGGGAGCGGGAGAACACAGATACGCAGTATTTT | CASRERENTDTQYF
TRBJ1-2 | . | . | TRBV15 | TGTGCCACCAGCAGAGGATTTGGGTTCATACAGGGTGGCTACACCTTC | CATSRGFGFIQGGYTF
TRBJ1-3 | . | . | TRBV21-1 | TGTGCCAGCAGCACCCCGGGACAGGGGGCTGAAAACACCATATATTTT | CASSTPGQGAENTIYF
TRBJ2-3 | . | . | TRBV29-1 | TGCAGCGGGAACAGGGAATCCACAGATACGCAGTATTTT | CSGNRESTDTQYF
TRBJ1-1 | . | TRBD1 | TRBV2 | TGTGCCAGCCAACTAAACAGGGGTGAAGCTTTCTTT | CASQLNRGEAFF
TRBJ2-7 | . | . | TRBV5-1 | TGCGCCAGCACAGCTACAGGATTCTACGAGCAGTACTTC | CASTATGFYEQYF